This is a list of T cell receptor beta chains from one sample in a study of beta chain features in type 1 diabetes. The table came from immunoSEQ multiplex PCR; TCRdb's copy has only in-frame clones and leaves some out. The sample holds 150,000 to 200,000 clones, around 9% seen once. What was sequenced was central memory CD4+ T cells from blood. These receptors all stem from a woman younger than 45 with type 1 diabetes. Both conserved end residues are part of each CDR3. The D gene is left open where the match is weak. Size is stated for part of the rows, as once, few or many counts, or as a class when the clone is expanded.

cdr3_length: 13; clone_size: few; v_call: TRBV7-6; d_call: .; j_call: TRBJ2-7; cdr3_nt: TGTGCCAGCAGCTTAGCGTTAGGGGACGAGCAGTACTTC; cdr3_aa: CASSLALGDEQYF
cdr3_length: 13; clone_size: .; v_call: TRBV7-9; d_call: TRBD1; j_call: TRBJ1-2; cdr3_nt: TGTGCCAGCAGCCCCCACAGGGGTTATGGCTACACCTTC; cdr3_aa: CASSPHRGYGYTF
cdr3_length: 14; clone_size: few; v_call: TRBV9; d_call: .; j_call: TRBJ1-4; cdr3_nt: TGTGCCAGCAGCGTGAATGGTGAGAATGAAAAACTGTTTTTT; cdr3_aa: CASSVNGENEKLFF
cdr3_length: 15; clone_size: few; v_call: TRBV11-2; d_call: .; j_call: TRBJ2-7; cdr3_nt: TGTGCCAGCAGCTTGGATAGGGGCATTCCCCCCGAGCAGTACTTC; cdr3_aa: CASSLDRGIPPEQYF
cdr3_length: 15; clone_size: .; v_call: TRBV4-1; d_call: .; j_call: TRBJ1-4; cdr3_nt: TGCGCCAGCCGAACTGGACAGCCAACTAATGAAAAACTGTTTTTT; cdr3_aa: CASRTGQPTNEKLFF
cdr3_length: 16; clone_size: many; v_call: TRBV7-9; d_call: .; j_call: TRBJ2-7; cdr3_nt: TGTGCCAGCAGCTCTACCCTGACAGGACGCCGCTACGAGCAGTACTTC; cdr3_aa: CASSSTLTGRRYEQYF
cdr3_length: 11; clone_size: few; v_call: TRBV20-1; d_call: .; j_call: TRBJ2-4; cdr3_nt: TGCAGTGCGCTTAGCAAAAACATTCAGTACTTC; cdr3_aa: CSALSKNIQYF
cdr3_length: 16; clone_size: .; v_call: TRBV21-1; d_call: .; j_call: TRBJ2-3; cdr3_nt: TGTGCCAGCAGCAATCTCGACACCCCTAGCACAGATACGCAGTATTTT; cdr3_aa: CASSNLDTPSTDTQYF
cdr3_length: 14; clone_size: few; v_call: TRBV7-2; d_call: .; j_call: TRBJ2-2; cdr3_nt: TGTGCCAGCAGCTTCAACAGGGAAACCGGGGAGCTGTTTTTT; cdr3_aa: CASSFNRETGELFF
cdr3_length: 16; clone_size: few; v_call: TRBV15; d_call: .; j_call: TRBJ1-5; cdr3_nt: TGTGCCACCAGCAGAGATCTCCAGGAATCCCATCAGCCCCAGCATTTT; cdr3_aa: CATSRDLQESHQPQHF
cdr3_length: 16; clone_size: .; v_call: TRBV28; d_call: .; j_call: TRBJ1-1; cdr3_nt: TGTGCCAGCAGTTTTTTTTGGGGCGTGATGAACACTGAAGCTTTCTTT; cdr3_aa: CASSFFWGVMNTEAFF
cdr3_length: 14; clone_size: few; v_call: TRBV28; d_call: TRBD1; j_call: TRBJ1-5; cdr3_nt: TGTGCCAGCAGTCCAAGGACAGGGTATCAGCCCCAGCATTTT; cdr3_aa: CASSPRTGYQPQHF
cdr3_length: 15; clone_size: few; v_call: TRBV4-2; d_call: .; j_call: TRBJ2-1; cdr3_nt: TGTGCCAGCAGCCAAGTGGGTAGCCGGTCCCATGAGCAGTTCTTC; cdr3_aa: CASSQVGSRSHEQFF
cdr3_length: 14; clone_size: .; v_call: TRBV19; d_call: TRBD1; j_call: TRBJ1-2; cdr3_nt: TGTGCCAGTAGTAAGGACAGGAGACCCTATGGCTACACCTTC; cdr3_aa: CASSKDRRPYGYTF
cdr3_length: 15; clone_size: few; v_call: TRBV9; d_call: TRBD2; j_call: TRBJ2-1; cdr3_nt: TGTGCCAGCAGCGTAGTAGCGGGAGACTTCAATGAGCAGTTCTTC; cdr3_aa: CASSVVAGDFNEQFF
cdr3_length: 15; clone_size: few; v_call: TRBV11-1; d_call: .; j_call: TRBJ1-1; cdr3_nt: TGTGCCAGCAGTAGGACCCCACGGGGTGACACTGAAGCTTTCTTT; cdr3_aa: CASSRTPRGDTEAFF
cdr3_length: 15; clone_size: .; v_call: TRBV9; d_call: .; j_call: TRBJ2-1; cdr3_nt: TGTGCCAGCAGCGTAAGTAGCGGAGGGGTGAATGAGCAGTTCTTC; cdr3_aa: CASSVSSGGVNEQFF
cdr3_length: 15; clone_size: few; v_call: TRBV7-9; d_call: TRBD1; j_call: TRBJ2-1; cdr3_nt: TGTGCCAGCAGCTTAGTCAGCAACAGGGGAAGTGAGCAGTTCTTC; cdr3_aa: CASSLVSNRGSEQFF
cdr3_length: 14; clone_size: .; v_call: TRBV5-1; d_call: .; j_call: TRBJ2-5; cdr3_nt: TGCGCCAGCAGCTTGGTTCAGGGAGGCGAGACCCAGTACTTC; cdr3_aa: CASSLVQGGETQYF
cdr3_length: 16; clone_size: .; v_call: TRBV10-1; d_call: TRBD2; j_call: TRBJ2-1; cdr3_nt: TGCGCCAGCAGTTCCGGATCGGGACTAGCGGTGCATGAGCAGTTCTTC; cdr3_aa: CASSSGSGLAVHEQFF
cdr3_length: 14; clone_size: few; v_call: TRBV11-1; d_call: .; j_call: TRBJ1-4; cdr3_nt: TGTGCCAGCAGCTTAACAGGTGGTATTGAAAAACTGTTTTTT; cdr3_aa: CASSLTGGIEKLFF
cdr3_length: 11; clone_size: .; v_call: TRBV30; d_call: TRBD1; j_call: TRBJ1-1; cdr3_nt: TGTGCCTGGAGTAAACAGGGGAGGGCTTTCTTT; cdr3_aa: CAWSKQGRAFF
cdr3_length: 19; clone_size: many; v_call: TRBV11-2; d_call: TRBD2; j_call: TRBJ2-1; cdr3_nt: TGTGCCAGCAGCCCGACACTAGCGGGAGAGGTCAGGCGGTCACAGGAGCAGTTCTTC; cdr3_aa: CASSPTLAGEVRRSQEQFF
cdr3_length: 14; clone_size: few; v_call: TRBV5-4; d_call: TRBD1; j_call: TRBJ2-5; cdr3_nt: TGTGCCAGCAGACAGAGACAGGGCCAAGAGACCCAGTACTTC; cdr3_aa: CASRQRQGQETQYF
cdr3_length: 15; clone_size: .; v_call: TRBV19; d_call: .; j_call: TRBJ2-6; cdr3_nt: TGTGCCAGTTTTTCAGGGTACTCTGGGGCCAACGTCCTGACTTTC; cdr3_aa: CASFSGYSGANVLTF
cdr3_length: 12; clone_size: .; v_call: TRBV30; d_call: .; j_call: TRBJ2-7; cdr3_nt: TGTGCCTGGAGTGTACAGTTTGCCGAGCAGTACTTC; cdr3_aa: CAWSVQFAEQYF
cdr3_length: 15; clone_size: few; v_call: TRBV6-5; d_call: TRBD1; j_call: TRBJ2-4; cdr3_nt: TGTGCCAGCAAGGGGACAGGAACGGGTCGGGGCATTCAGTACTTC; cdr3_aa: CASKGTGTGRGIQYF
cdr3_length: 16; clone_size: .; v_call: TRBV28; d_call: TRBD1; j_call: TRBJ2-1; cdr3_nt: TGTGCCAGCAGCTCCCCGGGACAGTCGTACTACAATGAGCAGTTCTTC; cdr3_aa: CASSSPGQSYYNEQFF
cdr3_length: 17; clone_size: few; v_call: TRBV18; d_call: TRBD1; j_call: TRBJ1-5; cdr3_nt: TGTGCCAGCTCACCTAACGCGGGACAGGGGAGCAATCAGCCCCAGCATTTT; cdr3_aa: CASSPNAGQGSNQPQHF
cdr3_length: 14; clone_size: .; v_call: TRBV28; d_call: .; j_call: TRBJ1-1; cdr3_nt: TGTGCCAGCAGTATCCCGACAATCGGCACTGAAGCTTTCTTT; cdr3_aa: CASSIPTIGTEAFF
cdr3_length: 14; clone_size: .; v_call: TRBV6-5; d_call: .; j_call: TRBJ2-7; cdr3_nt: TGTGCCAGCAGTTACGGTGGGACTGACTACGAGCAGTACTTC; cdr3_aa: CASSYGGTDYEQYF
cdr3_length: 13; clone_size: .; v_call: TRBV6-1; d_call: .; j_call: TRBJ2-7; cdr3_nt: TGTGCCAGCAGACTGACAGTTACCTACGAGCAGTACTTC; cdr3_aa: CASRLTVTYEQYF
cdr3_length: 15; clone_size: few; v_call: TRBV28; d_call: .; j_call: TRBJ2-2; cdr3_nt: TGTGCCAGCCTCTATGGGGGGTGGAGGACCGGGGAGCTGTTTTTT; cdr3_aa: CASLYGGWRTGELFF
cdr3_length: 13; clone_size: many; v_call: TRBV5-1; d_call: .; j_call: TRBJ2-6; cdr3_nt: TGCGCCAGCAGCTTGGACAGGGCCAACGTCCTGACTTTC; cdr3_aa: CASSLDRANVLTF
cdr3_length: 12; clone_size: few; v_call: TRBV28; d_call: .; j_call: TRBJ1-1; cdr3_nt: TGTGCCAGCAGAGGGGGATTGACTGAAGCTTTCTTT; cdr3_aa: CASRGGLTEAFF
cdr3_length: 14; clone_size: .; v_call: TRBV4-2; d_call: TRBD1; j_call: TRBJ2-7; cdr3_nt: TGTGCCAGCAGCCAAGGGACAGGGCAATACGAGCAGTACTTC; cdr3_aa: CASSQGTGQYEQYF
cdr3_length: 13; clone_size: few; v_call: TRBV6-5; d_call: TRBD1; j_call: TRBJ1-5; cdr3_nt: TGTGCCATAGGGGGACAGAACAATCAGCCCCAGCATTTT; cdr3_aa: CAIGGQNNQPQHF
cdr3_length: 14; clone_size: .; v_call: TRBV6-1; d_call: TRBD1; j_call: TRBJ1-2; cdr3_nt: TGTGCCAGCAGGGTCGATGGACAGGGCTATGGCTACACCTTC; cdr3_aa: CASRVDGQGYGYTF
cdr3_length: 13; clone_size: few; v_call: TRBV4-2; d_call: .; j_call: TRBJ2-3; cdr3_nt: TGTGCCAGCAAGACAGGCTTCACAGATACGCAGTATTTT; cdr3_aa: CASKTGFTDTQYF
cdr3_length: 14; clone_size: few; v_call: TRBV29-1; d_call: .; j_call: TRBJ1-2; cdr3_nt: TGCAGCGTTGAAGAACGGGCAGGGGATCTAAGCTACACCTTC; cdr3_aa: CSVEERAGDLSYTF
cdr3_length: 15; clone_size: few; v_call: TRBV9; d_call: TRBD1; j_call: TRBJ1-2; cdr3_nt: TGTGCCAGCAGCGTCGGACAGGGAGGAACCTATGGCTACACCTTC; cdr3_aa: CASSVGQGGTYGYTF
cdr3_length: 16; clone_size: few; v_call: TRBV27; d_call: .; j_call: TRBJ2-2; cdr3_nt: TGTGCCAGCAGTTTAAGGGGGGGAACGAACACCGGGGAGCTGTTTTTT; cdr3_aa: CASSLRGGTNTGELFF
cdr3_length: 14; clone_size: .; v_call: TRBV7-2; d_call: .; j_call: TRBJ2-2; cdr3_nt: TGTGCCACCACCCAGGAATCGAACACCGGGGAGCTGTTTTTT; cdr3_aa: CATTQESNTGELFF
cdr3_length: 14; clone_size: .; v_call: TRBV19; d_call: .; j_call: TRBJ1-3; cdr3_nt: TGTGCCAGCACGTCGGGTGACTCTGGAAACACCATATATTTT; cdr3_aa: CASTSGDSGNTIYF
cdr3_length: 14; clone_size: few; v_call: TRBV2; d_call: .; j_call: TRBJ1-5; cdr3_nt: TGTGCCAGCAGTGTCGGGGGAAACAATCAGCCCCAGCATTTT; cdr3_aa: CASSVGGNNQPQHF
cdr3_length: 11; clone_size: .; v_call: TRBV20-1; d_call: .; j_call: TRBJ2-3; cdr3_nt: TGCAGTGCTCGTCTCCTCGATACGCAGTATTTT; cdr3_aa: CSARLLDTQYF
cdr3_length: 15; clone_size: .; v_call: TRBV2; d_call: .; j_call: TRBJ2-1; cdr3_nt: TGTGCCAGCAGTGCCGGGACTCCCCATTTCAATGAGCAGTTCTTC; cdr3_aa: CASSAGTPHFNEQFF
cdr3_length: 15; clone_size: .; v_call: TRBV21-1; d_call: .; j_call: TRBJ2-1; cdr3_nt: TGTGCCAGCAACCTTAGCGGGAGGAAGGGAAATGAGCAGTTCTTC; cdr3_aa: CASNLSGRKGNEQFF
cdr3_length: 16; clone_size: few; v_call: TRBV4-2; d_call: .; j_call: TRBJ2-3; cdr3_nt: TGTGCCAGCAGCCAAGAAAAGACGGGAGCGGCAGATACGCAGTATTTT; cdr3_aa: CASSQEKTGAADTQYF
cdr3_length: 15; clone_size: few; v_call: TRBV28; d_call: TRBD1; j_call: TRBJ2-7; cdr3_nt: TGTGCCAGCAGCAGCACAGGGGAATTTCTCTACGAGCAGTACTTC; cdr3_aa: CASSSTGEFLYEQYF
cdr3_length: 15; clone_size: .; v_call: TRBV7-8; d_call: TRBD2; j_call: TRBJ2-1; cdr3_nt: TGTGCCAGCAGACTCGGGACTAGCGGGAGTTTTGAGCAGTTCTTC; cdr3_aa: CASRLGTSGSFEQFF
cdr3_length: 16; clone_size: .; v_call: TRBV18; d_call: .; j_call: TRBJ1-2; cdr3_nt: TGTGCCAGCTCACCCCTCGCGGGGACGGAGGACTATGGCTACACCTTC; cdr3_aa: CASSPLAGTEDYGYTF
cdr3_length: 13; clone_size: .; v_call: TRBV2; d_call: .; j_call: TRBJ1-5; cdr3_nt: TGTGCCAGCAGTGGACAGTTAAATCAGCCCCAGCATTTT; cdr3_aa: CASSGQLNQPQHF
cdr3_length: 13; clone_size: many; v_call: TRBV30; d_call: .; j_call: TRBJ2-5; cdr3_nt: TGTGCCTGGAGTGTACGGTTCGAAGAGACCCAGTACTTC; cdr3_aa: CAWSVRFEETQYF
cdr3_length: 14; clone_size: .; v_call: TRBV5-6; d_call: .; j_call: TRBJ2-5; cdr3_nt: TGTGCCAGCAGCTTAGGGGCAGCCCAAGAGACCCAGTACTTC; cdr3_aa: CASSLGAAQETQYF